Below, one T cell receptor beta chain is given with its context. The antigen remains unidentified. The data were taken from a study of beta chain features in type 1 diabetes. Findings of the study overall: Within each of all four CD4+ subsets, Type 1 diabetes patients had TCRB CDR3s that were moderately but significantly shorter.

Trimming removed 2 bases from V and 4 bases from J; junction bases left unmatched: 3. The V gene's germline CDR1 is SGHNT and CDR2 YYREEE (reference sequence). The CDR3 has 16 amino acids. Expressed TCRB transcripts got sequenced, as all isolated RNA was reverse transcribed. Assay: immunoSEQ multiplex PCR; the TCRdb copy retains only in-frame clones and omits some. This table holds 400,000 or so clones, over 10% found once. Sequenced material: naive CD4+ T cells from blood. J is TRBJ2-6 and V is TRBV5-4, with 10 bases fitting TRBD1. This receptor was identified in a woman between 18 and 29 years old with type 1 diabetes. The CDR3 nucleotides read TGTGCCAGCAGCTTAGGGACAGGGGTCGGGGCCAACGTCCTGACTTTC. Protein product: CASSLGTGVGANVLTF.